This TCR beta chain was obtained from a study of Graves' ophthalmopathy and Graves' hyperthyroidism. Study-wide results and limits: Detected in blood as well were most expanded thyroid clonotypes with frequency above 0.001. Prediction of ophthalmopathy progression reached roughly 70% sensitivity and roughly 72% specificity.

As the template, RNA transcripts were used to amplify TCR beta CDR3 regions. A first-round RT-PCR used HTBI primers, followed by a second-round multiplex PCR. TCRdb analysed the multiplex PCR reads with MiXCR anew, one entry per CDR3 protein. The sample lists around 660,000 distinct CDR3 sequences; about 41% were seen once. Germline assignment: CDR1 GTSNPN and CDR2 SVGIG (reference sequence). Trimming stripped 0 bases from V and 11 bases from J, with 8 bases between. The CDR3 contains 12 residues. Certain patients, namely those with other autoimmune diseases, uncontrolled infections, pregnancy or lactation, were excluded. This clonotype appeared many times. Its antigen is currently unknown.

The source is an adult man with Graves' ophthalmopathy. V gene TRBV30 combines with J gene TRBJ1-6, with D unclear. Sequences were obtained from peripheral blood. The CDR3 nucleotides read TGTGCCTGGAGTGTAAGCGGGGCACCCCTCCACTTT. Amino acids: CAWSVSGAPLHF.